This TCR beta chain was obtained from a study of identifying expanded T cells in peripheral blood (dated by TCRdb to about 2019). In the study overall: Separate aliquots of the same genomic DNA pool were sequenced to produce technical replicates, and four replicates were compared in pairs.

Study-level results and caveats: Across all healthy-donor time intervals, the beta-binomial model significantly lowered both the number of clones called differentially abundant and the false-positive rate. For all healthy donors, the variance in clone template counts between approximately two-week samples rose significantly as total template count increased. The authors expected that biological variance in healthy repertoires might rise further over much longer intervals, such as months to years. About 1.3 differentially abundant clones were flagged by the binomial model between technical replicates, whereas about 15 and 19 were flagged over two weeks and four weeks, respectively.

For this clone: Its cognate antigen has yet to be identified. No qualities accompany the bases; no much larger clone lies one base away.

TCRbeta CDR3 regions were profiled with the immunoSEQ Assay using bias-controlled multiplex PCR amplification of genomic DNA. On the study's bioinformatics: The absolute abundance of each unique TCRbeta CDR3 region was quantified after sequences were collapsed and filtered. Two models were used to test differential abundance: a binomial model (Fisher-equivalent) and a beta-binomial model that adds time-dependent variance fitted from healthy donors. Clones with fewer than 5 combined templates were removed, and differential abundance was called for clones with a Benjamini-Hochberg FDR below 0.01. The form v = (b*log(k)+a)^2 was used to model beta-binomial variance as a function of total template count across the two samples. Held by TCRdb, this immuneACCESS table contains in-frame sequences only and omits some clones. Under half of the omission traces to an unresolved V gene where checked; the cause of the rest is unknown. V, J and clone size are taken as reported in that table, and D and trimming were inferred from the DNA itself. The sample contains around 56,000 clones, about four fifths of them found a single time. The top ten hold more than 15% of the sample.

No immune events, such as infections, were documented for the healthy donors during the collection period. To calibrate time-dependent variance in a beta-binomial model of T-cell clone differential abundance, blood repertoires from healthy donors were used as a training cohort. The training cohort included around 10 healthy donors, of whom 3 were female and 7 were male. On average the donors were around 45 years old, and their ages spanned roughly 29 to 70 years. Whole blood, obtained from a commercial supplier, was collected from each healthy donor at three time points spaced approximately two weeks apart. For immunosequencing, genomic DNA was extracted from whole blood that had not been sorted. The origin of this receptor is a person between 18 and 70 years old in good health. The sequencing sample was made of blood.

This receptor has the CDR3 CASALIDRGNSPLHF. The nucleotides are TGTGCCAGCGCCCTCATTGACAGGGGAAATTCACCCCTCCACTTT. The sequence is built from TRBV6-1 and TRBJ1-6; 8 bases in between match TRBD1. After removal of 8 bases from V and 7 bases from J, the junction retains 10 bases not matched to a gene. Measured from the cysteine to the phenylalanine, the CDR3 is 15 residues long. Just CDR3 DNA is preserved here, 45 bases in frame from base 1. As encoded in the germline V gene, CDR1 is MNHNS while CDR2 is SASEGT.